Following are 5 T cell receptor beta chains from one sample sequenced in a study of blood T cell repertoires in COVID-19. Only in-frame clones appear in the TCRdb table, and some are missing; sequencing was by immunoSEQ multiplex PCR. Of about 270,000 clones in the sample, around 85% are singletons; the top ten hold almost 1.5%. The sample taken for sequencing was peripheral blood. The receptors shown here come from a human donor with COVID-19, enrolled during active disease. The donor label of this sample is uncertain.

This clone was recorded once. The chain recombines TRBV19 with TRBJ1-1, with D hard to call. Per the germline V gene, CDR1 is LNHDA and CDR2 is SQIVND (reference sequence). This CDR3 spans 16 amino acids. The V gene lost 0 bases and the J gene lost 1 base, with 12 bases spanning the gap. CDR3 amino acids: CASSIDIYEGNTEAFF. For the CDR3, the DNA is TGTGCCAGTAGTATAGATATTTACGAGGGGAACACTGAAGCTTTCTTT.

The chain carries TRBV19 and TRBJ2-7; 9 bases match TRBD2. The germline gives CDR1 LNHDA, CDR2 SQIVND (reference sequence). V gave up 2 bases and J gave up 2 bases; unmatched junction bases: 4. This CDR3 contains 15 residues. CDR3 in amino acids: CASSITTSGTYEQYF. Written as DNA, the CDR3 is TGTGCCAGTAGTATAACGACTAGCGGAACCTACGAGCAGTACTTC.

The chain couples TRBV5-6 to TRBJ2-3; D is unresolved. The CDR3 contains 13 residues. V lost 0 bases, J lost 3 bases, and 5 bases lay in between. Germline CDR1 SGHDT, CDR2 YYEEEE. This chain's CDR3 is CASSLAQTDTQYF. CDR3 nucleotide sequence: TGTGCCAGCAGCTTGGCACAGACAGATACGCAGTATTTT. The whole variable domain, remainder taken from reference TRBV5-6 and TRBJ2-3, is DAGVTQSPTHLIKTRGQQVTLRCSPKSGHDTVSWYQQALGQGPQFIFQYYEEEERQRGNFPDRFSGHQFPNYSSELNVNALLLGDSALYLCASSLAQTDTQYFGPGTRLTVL.

The chain couples TRBV3-1 (or the pseudogene TRBV3-2) to TRBJ2-1; 12 bases align to TRBD2. Germline assignment: CDR1 LGHDT and CDR2 YNNKEL (reference sequence). The V and J ends lost 1 base and 10 bases, in that order; junction bases with no gene match: 8. The CDR3 is 16 amino acids. The CDR3 is CASSQGLAGVPGEQFF. The CDR3 coding sequence is TGTGCCAGCAGCCAAGGACTAGCGGGAGTACCGGGGGAGCAGTTCTTC.

The chain couples TRBV18 to TRBJ2-3; 10 bases are shared with TRBD1. The CDR3 sequence is 15 residues long. Germline lookup yields CDR1 KGHSH and CDR2 LQKENI. Trimming at V came to 2 bases and at J to 3 bases, leaving 2 bases not matched to a gene. CDR3 bases: TGTGCCAGCTCACCAAGGACAGGGGGGACAGATACGCAGTATTTT. Its translation is CASSPRTGGTDTQYF.